A single sample is the source of the 26 T cell receptor beta chains below, sequenced in a study of CD8 T cells in Susac syndrome. After extraction with the RNeasy kit, roughly 0.5 to 1 ug of the RNA was reverse transcribed using random hexamers. Each CDR3 protein gets one entry after TCRdb re-called the immunoSEQ multiplex PCR reads with MiXCR. Of under 250,000 distinct CDR3 sequences in the sample, about 94% are singletons; the top ten hold 0.15% to 0.2%. Sequenced sample: CD4+ T cells from PBMCs. The receptors were sampled from a human donor with Susac syndrome.

This clonotype was seen just once. The chain has TRBV30 and TRBJ1-1; D is ambiguous. Per the germline V gene, CDR1 is GTSNPN and CDR2 is SVGIG (reference sequence). There are 15 residues in the CDR3. V was clipped by 0 bases and J by 0 bases, with 11 bases between them. CDR3 amino acids: CAWSVRQIMNTEAFF. CDR3 DNA: TGTGCCTGGAGTGTACGCCAGATCATGAACACTGAAGCTTTCTTT.

The chain combines TRBV30 with TRBJ2-4; D ambiguous. The CDR3 sequence is 13 residues long. The ends were cut back, 2 bases at V and 3 bases at J, with 8 bases in the middle. Germline-derived CDR1 and CDR2 are GTSNPN and SVGIG (reference sequence). DNA of the CDR3: TGTGCCTGGAGTAGTGGTAGCAAAAACATTCAGTACTTC. The encoded protein is CAWSSGSKNIQYF.

The chain is built from TRBV11-2 and TRBJ2-7, with D perhaps matching TRBD1 (6 bases). The germline V gene encodes CDR1 SGHAT and CDR2 FQNNGV. This CDR3 region has 13 residues. V shed 4 bases and J shed 1 base, with 8 bases lying between them. The CDR3 protein is CASSWQGSYEQYF. The CDR3 region has the DNA TGTGCCAGCAGCTGGCAGGGGTCCTACGAGCAGTACTTC.

The rearrangement links TRBV9 to TRBJ1-2; D unresolved. Trimming pared 0 bases from V and 5 bases from J, leaving 17 bases between. CDR1 is SGDLS and CDR2 is YYNGEE in the germline V gene. The CDR3 spans 16 residues. The CDR3 loop reads CASSVDRGTLDYGYTF. The DNA for the CDR3 is TGTGCCAGCAGCGTAGATCGGGGTACCCTTGATTATGGCTACACCTTC.

The chain recombines TRBV20-1 with TRBJ2-5; no clear D gene. The V gene lost 7 bases and the J gene lost 1 base, with 7 bases spanning the gap. Germline-derived CDR1 and CDR2 are DFQATT and SNEGSKA (reference sequence). This CDR3 has 11 residues. The CDR3 loop is CSVWTQETQYF. The CDR3 nucleotides are TGCAGTGTATGGACCCAAGAGACCCAGTACTTC.

The chain links TRBV7-2 to TRBJ1-1, with no clear D. Germline V CDR1 and CDR2: SGHTA, FQGNSA. This CDR3 is built from 9 residues. V was clipped by 6 bases and J by 7 bases, with 3 bases between them. The chain's CDR3 is CASRGEAFF. The CDR3 bases are TGTGCCAGCAGGGGTGAAGCTTTCTTT. The full variable domain, rest sourced from reference TRBV7-2 and TRBJ1-1, is GAGVSQSPSNKVTEKGKDVELRCDPISGHTALYWYRQSLGQGLEFLIYFQGNSAPDKSGLPSDRFSAERTGGSVSTLTIQRTQQEDSAVYLCASRGEAFFGQGTRLTVV.

The chain has TRBV20-1 and TRBJ1-2; 10 nucleotides align to TRBD1. The CDR3 consists of 15 residues. Germline-derived CDR1 and CDR2 are DFQATT and SNEGSKA (reference sequence). Germline trimming cut 0 bases from V and 2 bases from J; bases unmatched to any gene: 3. CDR3 nucleotide sequence: TGCAGTGCTAGAGATTGGGACAGGGGAAACTATGGCTACACCTTC. Protein product: CSARDWDRGNYGYTF.

The chain couples TRBV19 to TRBJ1-2, with D hard to call. V lost 7 bases, J lost 4 bases, and 7 bases lay in between. The germline V gene encodes CDR1 LNHDA and CDR2 SQIVND (reference sequence). The CDR3 is 11 amino acids. The CDR3 sequence: CASIMTYGYTF. The CDR3 bases are TGTGCCAGTATAATGACCTATGGCTACACCTTC.

The chain employs TRBV9 and TRBJ2-5, with D possibly matching TRBD1 (5 bases). Trimming pared 0 bases from V and 5 bases from J, leaving 14 bases between. The germline gives CDR1 SGDLS, CDR2 YYNGEE. The CDR3 length is 15 residues. CDR3 coding DNA: TGTGCCAGCAGCGTAGATGACAGTCTCTGGGAGACCCAGTACTTC. Encoded protein: CASSVDDSLWETQYF. Using reference TRBV9 and TRBJ2-5 for the parts outside the CDR3, the full variable domain is DSGVTQTPKHLITATGQRVTLRCSPRSGDLSVYWYQQSLDQGLQFLIQYYNGEERAKGNILERFSAQQFPDLHSELNLSSLELGDSALYFCASSVDDSLWETQYFGPGTRLLVL.

The chain combines TRBV4-3 with TRBJ2-3; 7 nucleotides line up with TRBD2. The V gene's germline CDR1 is LGHNA and CDR2 YSLEER. V was clipped by 3 bases and J by 2 bases; unmatched bases: 11. The CDR3 runs to 17 residues. This chain's CDR3 is CASSHARLAGDTDTQYF. CDR3 DNA: TGCGCCAGCAGCCACGCCAGACTGGCGGGGGACACAGATACGCAGTATTTT.

The chain has TRBV20-1 and TRBJ2-5, with TRBD2 as a possible D gene (6 bases). In germline, CDR1 is DFQATT, CDR2 SNEGSKA (reference sequence). CDR3 length: 15 residues. Trimming removed 3 bases at V and 5 bases at J, with 19 bases between. The DNA for the CDR3 is TGCAGTGCTAGGGGCGAAGAGGCGGGGTATGAGACCCAGTACTTC. Its translation: CSARGEEAGYETQYF.

The chain joins TRBV5-6 to TRBJ2-7; TRBD1 matches 7 bases. CDR3 length: 11 residues. Per the germline V gene, CDR1 is SGHDT and CDR2 is YYEEEE. Trimming took 5 bases from V and 7 from J; bases not matched to a gene: 3. The CDR3 DNA is TGTGCCAGCAGGGACAGGACGGAGCAGTACTTC. The encoded protein is CASRDRTEQYF. Looking up the rest from reference TRBV5-6 and TRBJ2-7 gives the full variable domain: DAGVTQSPTHLIKTRGQQVTLRCSPKSGHDTVSWYQQALGQGPQFIFQYYEEEERQRGNFPDRFSGHQFPNYSSELNVNALLLGDSALYLCASRDRTEQYFGPGTRLTVT.

The chain uses TRBV7-9 and TRBJ1-2; TRBD1 aligns across 7 bases. V gave up 7 bases and J gave up 0 bases; unmatched junction bases: 5. CDR3 length: 14 residues. Germline V gives CDR1 SEHNR, CDR2 FQNEAQ (reference sequence). The CDR3 region is CASTRTGANYGYTF. DNA of the CDR3: TGTGCCAGCACCCGGACAGGAGCTAACTATGGCTACACCTTC. Supplemented by reference TRBV7-9 and TRBJ1-2, the full variable domain reads DTGVSQNPRHKITKRGQNVTFRCDPISEHNRLYWYRQTLGQGPEFLTYFQNEAQLEKSRLLSDRFSAERPKGSFSTLEIQRTEQGDSAMYLCASTRTGANYGYTFGSGTRLTVV.

J is TRBJ1-1 and V is TRBV11-3, with D tentatively TRBD1 (6 bases). Trimming cost V 5 bases and J 3 bases, with 13 bases left between them. Germline V gene sequence: CDR1 SGHNT, CDR2 YENEEA. The CDR3 length is 14 residues. CDR3: CASSDGGGHTEAFF. For the CDR3, the DNA is TGTGCCAGCAGCGACGGGGGGGGCCACACTGAAGCTTTCTTT. Together with reference TRBV11-3 and TRBJ1-1, the CDR3 gives the full variable domain: EAGVVQSPRYKIIEKKQPVAFWCNPISGHNTLYWYLQNLGQGPELLIRYENEEAVDDSQLPKDRFSAERLKGVDSTLKIQPAELGDSAVYLCASSDGGGHTEAFFGQGTRLTVV.

The chain combines TRBV29-1 with TRBJ1-1; D ambiguous. Between the trimmed V and J ends, which lost 1 base and 7 bases, there was a span of 22 bases. This CDR3 has 16 residues. The germline CDR1 and CDR2 sequences are SQVTM and ANQGSEA. The CDR3 region has the DNA TGCAGCGTTGAAGGCCCCCAGGACGGGGATTGGGGTGAAGCTTTCTTT. This encodes CSVEGPQDGDWGEAFF.

This clonotype was seen only once. This chain links TRBV30 with TRBJ1-4, with unresolved D. V was trimmed by 0 bases and J by 9 bases, leaving 14 bases between them. The germline gives CDR1 GTSNPN, CDR2 SVGIG (reference sequence). This CDR3 is 14 amino acids long. The CDR3 loop is CAWSVKGLGKKLFF. CDR3 nucleotide sequence: TGTGCCTGGAGTGTTAAAGGGCTGGGTAAAAAACTGTTTTTT.

The rearrangement links TRBV12-3 or TRBV12-4 to TRBJ2-4, with a tentative D call TRBD1 (7 bases). There are 15 residues in the CDR3. The V gene lost 6 bases and the J gene lost 0 bases, with 12 bases spanning the gap. CDR3 DNA sequence: TGTGCCAGCAGCCAGGGGGGCCCAGCCAAAAACATTCAGTACTTC. Translation gives CASSQGGPAKNIQYF.

The chain uses TRBV7-2 and TRBJ2-1, with 7 bases identical to TRBD2. Germline V lookup: CDR1 SGHTA, CDR2 FQGNSA. CDR3 length: 16 residues. The trim removed 1 base at V and 5 bases at J, leaving 8 bases unmatched. The CDR3 loop reads CASSLGPAGINNEQFF. The CDR3 nucleotides read TGTGCCAGCAGCTTAGGGCCAGCGGGGATTAACAATGAGCAGTTCTTC.

V gene TRBV20-1 combines with J gene TRBJ2-7; 7 nucleotides match TRBD1. Germline V gene sequence: CDR1 DFQATT, CDR2 SNEGSKA (reference sequence). V lost 6 bases and J lost 8; bases outside the gene matches: 13. The CDR3 has 13 amino acids. The CDR3 DNA reads as TGCAGTGCGCCTTGGACAGGCGGTGAACAGCAGTACTTC. This sequence encodes CSAPWTGGEQQYF.

V gene TRBV11-2 combines with J gene TRBJ1-1, with TRBD1 matching 7 bases. This CDR3 is built from 16 residues. J gave up 0 bases and V 5 bases, and 9 bases lay outside the gene matches. Germline CDR1 is SGHAT and CDR2 is FQNNGV. The CDR3 sequence is CASSVRPGQLNTEAFF. Here the CDR3 DNA reads TGTGCCAGCAGCGTAAGACCGGGACAGCTGAACACTGAAGCTTTCTTT.

The chain has TRBV6-5 and TRBJ1-4, with 7 bases lining up with TRBD1. V was clipped by 3 bases and J by 8 bases; unmatched bases: 3. There are 13 residues in the CDR3. CDR1 and CDR2 (germline): MNHEY, SVGAGI. In DNA form, the CDR3 reads TGTGCCAGCAGTTATGCCAGGGGGGAAAAACTGTTTTTT. It codes for CASSYARGEKLFF.

V is TRBV29-1 and J is TRBJ1-5; 8 bases match TRBD1. The CDR3 loop spans 14 amino acids. CDR1 is SQVTM, CDR2 ANQGSEA, per germline. After removal of 2 bases from V and 3 bases from J, the junction contained 3 bases not matched to a gene. CDR3 bases: TGCAGCGTTGAAACAGGGGGAGTCAATCAGCCCCAGCATTTT. Its protein is CSVETGGVNQPQHF. The variable domain in full, with the rest retrieved from reference TRBV29-1 and TRBJ1-5, is SAVISQKPSRDICQRGTSLTIQCQVDSQVTMMFWYRQQPGQSLTLIATANQGSEATYESGFVIDKFPISRPNLTFSTLTVSNMSPEDSSIYLCSVETGGVNQPQHFGDGTRLSIL.

The chain combines TRBV30 with TRBJ2-7; TRBD1 might be the D (6 bases). This CDR3 is 11 amino acids long. From germline, CDR1 is GTSNPN and CDR2 SVGIG (reference sequence). V lost 1 base and J lost 6, with 7 bases in between. CDR3 sequence: CAWSEGGEQYF. As DNA, the CDR3 is TGTGCCTGGAGTGAAGGGGGCGAGCAGTACTTC. The whole variable domain, filled in from reference TRBV30 and TRBJ2-7, reads SQTIHQWPATLVQPVGSPLSLECTVEGTSNPNLYWYRQAAGRGLQLLFYSVGIGQISSEVPQNLSASRPQDRQFILSSKKLLLSDSGFYLCAWSEGGEQYFGPGTRLTVT.

There are a few counts of this clonotype. The chain employs TRBV20-1 and TRBJ1-5, with TRBD1 as a possible D gene (6 bases). Germline V gene lookup returns CDR1 DFQATT and CDR2 SNEGSKA (reference sequence). The CDR3 runs 12 residues. Trimming cost V 5 bases and J 7 bases, with 12 bases left between them. CDR3 sequence (DNA): TGCAGTGCTCGGGGGGCGGGGCAGCCCCAGCATTTT. This gives the protein CSARGAGQPQHF.

Concerning this clonotype: A junction end diverges from the germline sequence, so it may reflect a read error. The V and J genes are TRBV29-1 and TRBJ1-1, with D perhaps matching TRBD1 (5 bases). Germline loops: CDR1 SQVTM, CDR2 ANQGSEA. The CDR3 loop spans 11 amino acids. The CDR3 here is CSVGANTEVFF. The DNA of the CDR3 is TGCAGCGTAGGGGCCAACACTGAAGTTTTCTTT.

This sequence joins TRBV20-1 and TRBJ1-2; 9 bases line up with TRBD1. V gave up 1 base and J gave up 7 bases; unmatched junction bases: 7. The CDR3 is 14 residues long. Germline V CDR1 and CDR2: DFQATT, SNEGSKA (reference sequence). The DNA of the CDR3 is TGCAGTGCTAGAGCGCCGGACAGGGGCTTTGGCTACACCTTC. Its protein is CSARAPDRGFGYTF.